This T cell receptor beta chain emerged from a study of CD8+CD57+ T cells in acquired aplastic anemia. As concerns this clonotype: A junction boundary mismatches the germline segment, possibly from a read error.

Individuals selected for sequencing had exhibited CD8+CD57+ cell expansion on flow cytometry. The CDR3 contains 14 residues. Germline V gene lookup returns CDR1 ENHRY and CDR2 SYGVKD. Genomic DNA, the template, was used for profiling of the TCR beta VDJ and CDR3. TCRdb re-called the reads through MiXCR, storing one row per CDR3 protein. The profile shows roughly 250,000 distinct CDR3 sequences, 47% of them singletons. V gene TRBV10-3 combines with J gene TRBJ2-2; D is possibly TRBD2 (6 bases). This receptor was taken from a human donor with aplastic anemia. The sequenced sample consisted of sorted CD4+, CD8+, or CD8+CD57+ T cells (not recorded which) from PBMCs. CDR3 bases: TGTGCCAGCAGTTACCGGGGGATTACCGGGGAGCTGTTTTTT. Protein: CASSYRGITGELFF.